This TCR beta chain emerged from a study of shared clonotypes between healthy human individuals. Study-level results: Naive CD4 clonotypes were shared across a few donors at about 5.2%. Rarefaction exposed incomplete sorted-subset sequencing despite large depth.

There are 13 residues in the CDR3. Trimming left V 1 base short and J 3 bases short, with 7 bases between. CDR1 and CDR2 (germline): MDHEN, SYDVKM. Donors comprised healthy HIV-negative adults lacking recent acute infections or vaccinations. Per the original data handling: For the immunoSEQ data, sequences were junction-only without quality scores, so filtering differed. Clones were sequenced by immunoSEQ multiplex PCR, and TCRdb holds only the in-frame ones, with some missing. The DNA gave D and trimming, while V, J and clone size come from that table. In the table there are 300,000 to 400,000 clones, approximately 79% of which are singletons. This clone was seen a few times. Its antigen is not known.

The sequence derives from a man in his thirties or forties in good health. The chain carries TRBV28 and TRBJ2-7, with D unresolved. Sequences were obtained from memory CD4+ T cells sorted from blood. Indicated subset: CD45RA-negative fraction. The DNA for the CDR3 is TGTGCCAGCAGTTTATTGGGAAGCTACGAGCAGTACTTC. It translates to CASSLLGSYEQYF.